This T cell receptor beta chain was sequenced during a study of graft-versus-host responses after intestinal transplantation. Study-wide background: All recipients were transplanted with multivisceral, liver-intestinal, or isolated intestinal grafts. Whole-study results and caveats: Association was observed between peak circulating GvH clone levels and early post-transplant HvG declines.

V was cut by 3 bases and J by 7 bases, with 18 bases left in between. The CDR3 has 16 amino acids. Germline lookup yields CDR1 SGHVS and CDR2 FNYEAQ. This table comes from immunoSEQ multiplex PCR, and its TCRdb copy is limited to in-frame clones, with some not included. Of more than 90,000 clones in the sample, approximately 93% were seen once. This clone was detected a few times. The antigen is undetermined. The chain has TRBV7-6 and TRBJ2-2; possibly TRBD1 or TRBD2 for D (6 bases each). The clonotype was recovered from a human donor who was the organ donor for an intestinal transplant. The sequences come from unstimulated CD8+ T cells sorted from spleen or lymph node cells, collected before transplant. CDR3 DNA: TGTGCCAGCAGCTTTTTGGCGGAGGGGGAGGTCGGGGAGCTGTTTTTT. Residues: CASSFLAEGEVGELFF.